This T cell receptor beta chain was captured by sequencing in a study of T cells in women clearing cervical HPV infection. Study summary: Cases were women with histologically confirmed HPV16-related CIN3 or worse, including 2 invasive cancers.

Only in-frame clones appear in the TCRdb table, and some are missing; sequencing was by immunoSEQ multiplex PCR. The specimen's table records roughly 32,000 clones. Germline V gives CDR1 SGHTA, CDR2 FQGNSA. V was clipped by 5 bases and J by 0 bases; unmatched bases: 2. This CDR3 is built from 15 residues. Study results and limitations: It is unknown whether associations predate infection; no effector/memory or HPV-specific sorting.

About this clone: The antigen remains unidentified. Read data end 3 residues before the CDR3 end; the end is taken from the germline J gene.

This TCR derives from a woman aged 18 to 75 with a cervical HPV16 infection that either progressed to CIN3+ or cleared (not recorded which). V is TRBV7-2 and J is TRBJ1-3, with TRBD1 matching 9 bases. Sequencing was done on a sample of blood buffy coat. CDR3 DNA, as far as it was read: TGTGCCAGCAGCCCGACAGGGGGCTCTGGAAACACC. It yields the protein CASSPTGGSGNT. Given in full, the CDR3 is CASSPTGGSGNTIYF.